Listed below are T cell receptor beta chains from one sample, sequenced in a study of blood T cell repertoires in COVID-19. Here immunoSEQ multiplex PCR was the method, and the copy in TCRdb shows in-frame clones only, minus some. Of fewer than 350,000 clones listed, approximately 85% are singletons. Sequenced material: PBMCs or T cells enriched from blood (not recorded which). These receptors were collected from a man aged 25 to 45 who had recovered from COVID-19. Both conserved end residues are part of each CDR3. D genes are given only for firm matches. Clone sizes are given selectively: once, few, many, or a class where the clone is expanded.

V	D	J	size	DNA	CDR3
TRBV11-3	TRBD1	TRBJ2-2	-	TGTGCCAGCAGCCCTGGGACAGCGAACACCGGGGAGCTGTTTTTT	CASSPGTANTGELFF
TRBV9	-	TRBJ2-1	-	TGTGCCAGCAGCTCCTCCCGGGACTCCCCCTCTTCCTACAATGAGCAGTTCTTC	CASSSSRDSPSSYNEQFF
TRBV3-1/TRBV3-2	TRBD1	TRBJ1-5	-	TGTGCCAGCAGCCGACAGGGGACCAATCAGCCCCAGCATTTT	CASSRQGTNQPQHF
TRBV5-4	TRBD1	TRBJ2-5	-	TGTGCCAGCAGCCTAGGGACAGAAGAGACCCAGTACTTC	CASSLGTEETQYF
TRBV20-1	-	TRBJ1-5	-	TGCAGTGCTAGTCCCCAAATCAATCAGCCCCAGCATTTT	CSASPQINQPQHF
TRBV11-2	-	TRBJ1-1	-	TGTGCCAGCAGTCTAATAATGGACACTGAAGCTTTCTTT	CASSLIMDTEAFF
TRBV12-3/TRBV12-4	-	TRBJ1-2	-	TGTGCCAGCAGCTTGGGGCGCTATGGCTACACCTTC	CASSLGRYGYTF
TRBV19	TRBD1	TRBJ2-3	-	TGTGCCAGTAGTGTTGGGATGGGACAGGGGGTTACGCAGTATTTT	CASSVGMGQGVTQYF
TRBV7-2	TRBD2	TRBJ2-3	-	TGTGCCAGCAGTGGTCAAGGCGGGAGTTCGCAGTATTTT	CASSGQGGSSQYF
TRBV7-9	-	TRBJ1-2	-	TGTGCCAGCAGCTTAGGGACAGTTAACTATGGCTACACCTTC	CASSLGTVNYGYTF
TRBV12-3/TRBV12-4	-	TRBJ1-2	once	TGTGCCAGCAGTCCGACAATGTACTATGGCTACACCTTC	CASSPTMYYGYTF
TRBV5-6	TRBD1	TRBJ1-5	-	TGTGCCAGCAGCTTGGCCGAACAGGGGGCTAGTCAGCCCCAGCATTTT	CASSLAEQGASQPQHF
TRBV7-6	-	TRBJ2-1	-	TGTGCCAGCAGCTTTAGCGAGGTTGGCACTTTTGAGCAGTTCTTC	CASSFSEVGTFEQFF
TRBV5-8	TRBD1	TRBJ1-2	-	TGTGCCAGCGGCTTGACAGGGACCTATGGCTACACCTTC	CASGLTGTYGYTF
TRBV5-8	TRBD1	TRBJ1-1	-	TGTGCCAGCAGCTTCAACAGGGGGTCGGTCGACACTGAAGCTTTCTTT	CASSFNRGSVDTEAFF